These T cell receptor beta chains were read from a single sample in a study of blood T cell repertoires in COVID-19. Using immunoSEQ multiplex PCR, the repertoire was profiled, and TCRdb retains in-frame clones only, with some absent. The sample contains about 250,000 clones, approximately 90% of which appear only once. Sequenced input: PBMCs or T cells enriched from blood (not recorded which). Every receptor here comes from a man aged 40-49 years who had recovered from COVID-19. Both conserved end residues are part of each CDR3. The D gene is left open where the match is weak. Only some rows state a clone size, as once, few, many or a class for expanded clones.

>13|TRBV10-2|many|.|TRBJ1-1
TGCGCCAGCAGTGAGGACAGAAACACTGAAGCTTTCTTT
CASSEDRNTEAFF
>15|TRBV6-1|.|TRBD2|TRBJ2-2
TGTGCCAGCAGTGATCTTGGACTAGCGGCCGGGGAGCTGTTTTTT
CASSDLGLAAGELFF
>13|TRBV5-1|.|.|TRBJ1-3
TGCGCCAGCAGCCCGGACTCGGGAAACACCATATATTTT
CASSPDSGNTIYF
>14|TRBV19|.|TRBD1|TRBJ1-5
TGTGCCAGTAGCTGGGGACAGGACTATCAGCCCCAGCATTTT
CASSWGQDYQPQHF
>14|TRBV4-1|.|.|TRBJ2-7
TGCGCCAGCAGCCAAGGGGCCGGTTTCCAGCGGGCGAACTTC
CASSQGAGFQRANF
>20|TRBV15|.|TRBD2|TRBJ2-1
TGTGCCACCAGCAGGAAAGGACTAGCGGGAGGGCTACAATTCCACAATGAGCAGTTCTTC
CATSRKGLAGGLQFHNEQFF
>14|TRBV20-1|.|.|TRBJ1-2
TGCAGTGCTAGTGGGGACATGGTAACCTATGGCTACACCTTC
CSASGDMVTYGYTF
>14|TRBV7-2|.|.|TRBJ2-7
TGTGCCAGCAGCCCACCCATAACGGTCTACGAGCAGTACTTC
CASSPPITVYEQYF
>15|TRBV4-2|.|TRBD2|TRBJ2-1
TGTGCCAGCAGCCCGACTAGCGGGAGTTACAATGAGCAGTTCTTC
CASSPTSGSYNEQFF
>13|TRBV12-3/TRBV12-4|.|.|TRBJ2-5
TGTGCCAGCAGGGACGGGGGGCGAGAGACCCAGTACTTC
CASRDGGRETQYF
>14|TRBV7-2|.|TRBD1|TRBJ1-2
TGTGCCAGCAGCTGGGACAGGGGTGGCTATGGCTACACCTTC
CASSWDRGGYGYTF
>13|TRBV19|.|.|TRBJ1-2
TGTGCCAGTAACTCCGCAGGGGTGGATGGCTACACCTTC
CASNSAGVDGYTF
>13|TRBV5-1|.|.|TRBJ2-7
TGCGCCACCAGGGAGTCTGGGTCCTACGAGCAGTACTTC
CATRESGSYEQYF
>15|TRBV11-2|.|TRBD1|TRBJ2-7
TGTGCCAGCAGCCTTAGCCGGGACAGACCTTACGAGCAGTACTTC
CASSLSRDRPYEQYF
>12|TRBV2|.|.|TRBJ2-7
TGTACCGCGGGCACGATGTCCTACGAGCAGTACTTC
CTAGTMSYEQYF
>16|TRBV4-1|.|TRBD2|TRBJ2-1
TGCGCCAGCAGCCAAGATACCCGGGGGGGAGGGGATGAGCAGTTCTTC
CASSQDTRGGGDEQFF
>17|TRBV7-8|.|TRBD1|TRBJ2-2
TGTGCCAGCAGCTTAGGGCGGTCAGGGGGTGAGATCGGGGAGCTGTTTTTT
CASSLGRSGGEIGELFF
>13|TRBV9|.|.|TRBJ1-4
TGTGCCAGCAGCCCCGCGGGGGGCGAAAAACTGTTTTTT
CASSPAGGEKLFF
>15|TRBV11-2|once|TRBD1|TRBJ1-1
TGTGCCAGCAGATCATCGGGACAGGGGAACACTGAAGCTTTCTTT
CASRSSGQGNTEAFF
>16|TRBV6-1|.|TRBD1|TRBJ2-5
TGTGCCAGCAGTGAAGTCCCGGGACAGTACCAAGAGACCCAGTACTTC
CASSEVPGQYQETQYF
>17|TRBV5-4|.|TRBD2|TRBJ2-3
TGTGCCAGCAGCTTGGTTGTGAGCGGGGCACACACAGATACGCAGTATTTT
CASSLVVSGAHTDTQYF
>13|TRBV11-2|.|.|TRBJ1-2
TGTGCCAGCAGCTACGGGACAAGCTATGGCTACACCTTC
CASSYGTSYGYTF
>15|TRBV5-1|.|.|TRBJ1-2
TGCGCCAGCAGCTTGGGGGAGACGGTGAAACATGGCTACACCTTC
CASSLGETVKHGYTF
>13|TRBV30|.|.|TRBJ2-5
TGTGCCTGGAGCGAGGTGAATCAAGAGACCCAGTACTTC
CAWSEVNQETQYF
>14|TRBV18|.|.|TRBJ1-6
TGTGCCAGCTCCCTGGACAGTATTAATTCACCCCTCCACTTT
CASSLDSINSPLHF
>14|TRBV20-1|.|TRBD1|TRBJ1-2
TGCAGTGCTAGTGTCTCGACAGGGTTCAATGGCTACACCTTC
CSASVSTGFNGYTF
>11|TRBV6-6|.|.|TRBJ2-5
TGTGCCAGCAGCAGGCAAGAGACCCAGTACTTC
CASSRQETQYF
>13|TRBV6-4|many|.|TRBJ2-1
TGTGCCAGCAGTCGGACGGGATACAATGAGCAGTTCTTC
CASSRTGYNEQFF
>15|TRBV5-1|.|.|TRBJ2-7
TGCGCCAGCAGCTCGGAGGAAGGACAGACCTACGAGCAGTACTTC
CASSSEEGQTYEQYF
>16|TRBV19|.|TRBD1|TRBJ1-1
TGTGCCAGTAGTGTCTTGGCCAGACAGGGTGGCACTGAAGCTTTCTTT
CASSVLARQGGTEAFF
>15|TRBV27|.|TRBD1|TRBJ1-2
TGTGCCAGCAGTACCCGGGACAGGGGGATCTATGGCTACACCTTC
CASSTRDRGIYGYTF